This entry features one T cell receptor beta chain sequence. Antigen unknown. This sample also contains other DNA sequences that code for the same CDR3. The table came from immunoSEQ multiplex PCR; TCRdb's copy has only in-frame clones and leaves some out. The sample records 85,000 to 100,000 clones, more than 70% being singletons. The sample comes from a study of radiotherapy plus CTLA-4 blockade in lung cancer. Findings and caveats of the study: Radiotherapy with ipilimumab was followed by blood expansion of tumor-derived clones.

Sequencing was performed on peripheral blood, taken from a patient treated with radiotherapy plus ipilimumab. The TCR was taken from a human donor with non-small cell lung cancer that progressed on radiotherapy plus ipilimumab.

The CDR3: CASSWQGAETQYF. For the CDR3, the DNA is TGCGCCAGCAGCTGGCAGGGGGCTGAGACCCAGTACTTC. The chain combines TRBV5-1 with TRBJ2-5, with TRBD1 matching over 8 bases. This CDR3 contains 13 residues. The V gene's germline CDR1 is SGHRS and CDR2 YFSETQ. The junction had 3 bases not matched to a gene; V was cut back by 3 bases and J by 5 bases.